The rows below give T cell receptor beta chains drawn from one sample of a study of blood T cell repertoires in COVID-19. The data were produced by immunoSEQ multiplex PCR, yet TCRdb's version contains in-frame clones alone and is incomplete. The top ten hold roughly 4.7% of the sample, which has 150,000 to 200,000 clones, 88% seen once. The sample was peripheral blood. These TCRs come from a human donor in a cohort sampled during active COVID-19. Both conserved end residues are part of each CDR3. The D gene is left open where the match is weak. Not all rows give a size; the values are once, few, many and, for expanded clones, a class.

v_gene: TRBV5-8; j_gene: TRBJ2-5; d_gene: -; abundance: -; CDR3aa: CASSSYGAEETQYF; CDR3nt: TGTGCCAGCAGCTCCTATGGGGCCGAAGAGACCCAGTACTTC
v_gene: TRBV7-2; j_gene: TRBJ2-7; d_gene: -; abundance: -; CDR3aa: CASSLEATDSYEQYF; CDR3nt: TGTGCCAGCAGCTTAGAAGCAACAGACTCCTACGAGCAGTACTTC
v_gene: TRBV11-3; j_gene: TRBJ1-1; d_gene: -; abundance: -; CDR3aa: CASSLGHGEAFF; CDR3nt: TGTGCCAGCAGCCTTGGACATGGTGAAGCTTTCTTT
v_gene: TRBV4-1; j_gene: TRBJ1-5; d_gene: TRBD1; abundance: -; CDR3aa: CASSQGVAGGFNQPQHF; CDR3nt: TGCGCCAGCAGCCAAGGTGTGGCAGGGGGGTTCAATCAGCCCCAGCATTTT
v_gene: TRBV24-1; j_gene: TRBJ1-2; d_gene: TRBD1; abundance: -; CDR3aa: CATRDRLYGYTF; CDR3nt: TGTGCCACCAGGGACAGGCTCTATGGCTACACCTTC
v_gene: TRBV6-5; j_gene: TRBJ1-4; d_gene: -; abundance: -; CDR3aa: CASSPRRGTNEKLFF; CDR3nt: TGTGCCAGCAGTCCCCGCCGGGGGACGAATGAAAAACTGTTTTTT
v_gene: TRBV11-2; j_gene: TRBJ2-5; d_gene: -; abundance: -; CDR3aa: CASSLGPSAEETQYF; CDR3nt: TGTGCCAGCAGCCTAGGTCCTAGTGCGGAAGAGACCCAGTACTTC
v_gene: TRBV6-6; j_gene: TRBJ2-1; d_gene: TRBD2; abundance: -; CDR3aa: CASSLTSGASNEQFF; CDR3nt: TGTGCCAGCAGCCTGACTAGCGGGGCGTCCAATGAGCAGTTCTTC
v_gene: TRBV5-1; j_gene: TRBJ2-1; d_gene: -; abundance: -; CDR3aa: CASSLISGSYNEQFF; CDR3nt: TGCGCCAGCAGCTTAATTAGCGGATCCTACAATGAGCAGTTCTTC
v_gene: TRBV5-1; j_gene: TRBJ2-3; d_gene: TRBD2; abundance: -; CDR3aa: CASSLGLEGTDTQYF; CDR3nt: TGCGCCAGCAGCCTCGGACTAGAGGGCACAGATACGCAGTATTTT
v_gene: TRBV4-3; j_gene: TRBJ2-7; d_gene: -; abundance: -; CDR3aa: CASSQDRSFSYEQYF; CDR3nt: TGCGCCAGCAGCCAAGACAGGTCCTTTTCCTACGAGCAGTACTTC
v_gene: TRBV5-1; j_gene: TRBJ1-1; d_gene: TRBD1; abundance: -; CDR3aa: CASSPRPGGFGTEAFF; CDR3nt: TGCGCCAGCAGCCCCAGGCCAGGGGGCTTTGGCACTGAAGCTTTCTTT
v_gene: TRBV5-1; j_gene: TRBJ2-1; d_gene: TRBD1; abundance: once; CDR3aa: CASTLTGTGLFDEQFF; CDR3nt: TGCGCCAGCACCCTAACCGGGACAGGCCTTTTTGATGAGCAGTTCTTC
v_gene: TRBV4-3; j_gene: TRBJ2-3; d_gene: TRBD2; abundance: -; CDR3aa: CASSQGTSGRSDTQYF; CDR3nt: TGCGCCAGCAGCCAGGGGACTAGCGGGAGGTCGGATACGCAGTATTTT
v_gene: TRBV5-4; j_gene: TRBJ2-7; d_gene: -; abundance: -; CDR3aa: CASSFFGAGTSGIYEQYF; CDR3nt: -
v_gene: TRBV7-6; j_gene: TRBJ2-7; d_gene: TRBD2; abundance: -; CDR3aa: CASSAGGSEQYF; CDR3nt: TGTGCCAGCAGTGCCGGGGGGAGTGAGCAGTACTTC
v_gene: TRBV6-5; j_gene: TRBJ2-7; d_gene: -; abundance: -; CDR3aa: CASSPAVSYEQYF; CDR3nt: TGTGCCAGCAGCCCCGCGGTATCCTACGAGCAGTACTTC
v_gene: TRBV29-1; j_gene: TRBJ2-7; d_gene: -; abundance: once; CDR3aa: CSVELPARYEQYF; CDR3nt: TGCAGCGTTGAATTGCCAGCCAGGTACGAGCAGTACTTC
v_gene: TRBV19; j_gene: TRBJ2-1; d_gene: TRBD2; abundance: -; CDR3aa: CASSRGGRSKEHNEQFF; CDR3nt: TGTGCCAGTAGTAGGGGCGGGAGAAGTAAAGAACACAATGAGCAGTTCTTC
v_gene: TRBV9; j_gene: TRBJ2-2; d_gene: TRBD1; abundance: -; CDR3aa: CASSVAPGGNGELFF; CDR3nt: TGTGCCAGCAGCGTAGCGCCAGGGGGCAACGGGGAGCTGTTTTTT
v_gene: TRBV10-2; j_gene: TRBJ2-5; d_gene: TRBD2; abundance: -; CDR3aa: CASKGTSGGQGETQYF; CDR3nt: TGCGCCAGCAAAGGGACTAGCGGGGGGCAAGGGGAGACCCAGTACTTC
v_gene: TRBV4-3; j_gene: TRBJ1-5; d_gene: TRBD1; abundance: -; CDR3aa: CASSQGGQGDQPQHF; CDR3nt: TGCGCCAGCAGCCAAGGCGGACAGGGGGATCAGCCCCAGCATTTT
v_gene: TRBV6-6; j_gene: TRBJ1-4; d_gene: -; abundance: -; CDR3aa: CASQTETNEKLFF; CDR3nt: TGTGCCAGTCAGACAGAAACTAATGAAAAACTGTTTTTT
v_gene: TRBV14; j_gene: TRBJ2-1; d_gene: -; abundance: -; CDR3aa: CASSQGDPGQLEQFF; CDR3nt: TGTGCCAGCAGCCAAGGGGACCCGGGACAACTGGAGCAGTTCTTC
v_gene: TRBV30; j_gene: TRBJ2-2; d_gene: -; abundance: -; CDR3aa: CACTGRDGNTGELFF; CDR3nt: TGTGCCTGTACCGGGCGGGACGGTAACACCGGGGAGCTGTTTTTT
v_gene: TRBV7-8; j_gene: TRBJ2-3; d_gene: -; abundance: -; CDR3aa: CASSLIGAQTSTDTQYF; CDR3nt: TGTGCCAGCAGCTTAATAGGGGCTCAAACTAGCACAGATACGCAGTATTTT
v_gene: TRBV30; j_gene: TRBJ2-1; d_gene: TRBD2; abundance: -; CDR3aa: CAWSTGLAGGPEQFF; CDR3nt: TGTGCCTGGAGTACGGGACTAGCGGGGGGCCCAGAGCAGTTCTTC
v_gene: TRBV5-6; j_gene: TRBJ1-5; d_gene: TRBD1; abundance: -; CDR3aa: CASSNDRGLQPQHF; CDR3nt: TGTGCCAGCAGCAACGACAGGGGGCTACAGCCCCAGCATTTT
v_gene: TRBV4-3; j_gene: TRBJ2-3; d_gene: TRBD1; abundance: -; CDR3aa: CASSQKILFDRGNTDTQYF; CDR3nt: TGCGCCAGCAGCCAAAAGATCCTGTTCGACAGGGGTAACACAGATACGCAGTATTTT
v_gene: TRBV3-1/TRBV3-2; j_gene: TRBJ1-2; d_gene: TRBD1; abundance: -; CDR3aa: CATQTQGGYGYTF; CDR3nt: TGTGCCACCCAAACCCAGGGGGGCTATGGCTACACCTTC
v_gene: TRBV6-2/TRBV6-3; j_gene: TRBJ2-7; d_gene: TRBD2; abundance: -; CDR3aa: CASSYDAGVYYEQYF; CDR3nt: TGTGCCAGCAGTTACGATGCGGGGGTCTATTACGAGCAGTACTTC
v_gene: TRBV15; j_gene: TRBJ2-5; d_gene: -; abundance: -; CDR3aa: CATSPRAGTKETQYF; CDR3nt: TGTGCCACCAGCCCCCGCGCGGGCACAAAAGAGACCCAGTACTTC
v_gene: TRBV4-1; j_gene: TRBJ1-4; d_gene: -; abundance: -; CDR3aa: CASSQDRSAGTNEKLFF; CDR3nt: TGCGCCAGCAGCCAAGATAGGTCAGCGGGGACTAATGAAAAACTGTTTTTT
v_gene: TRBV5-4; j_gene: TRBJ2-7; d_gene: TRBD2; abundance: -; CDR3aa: CASSLTERGEQYF; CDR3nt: TGTGCCAGCAGCTTAACGGAGCGGGGGGAGCAGTACTTC
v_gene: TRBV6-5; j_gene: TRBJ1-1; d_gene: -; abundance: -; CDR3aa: CASRADSDTEAFF; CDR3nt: TGTGCCAGCAGGGCGGACTCAGACACTGAAGCTTTCTTT
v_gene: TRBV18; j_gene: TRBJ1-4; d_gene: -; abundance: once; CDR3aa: CASSPKTGANEKLFF; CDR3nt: TGTGCCAGCTCACCGAAGACGGGAGCAAATGAAAAACTGTTTTTT
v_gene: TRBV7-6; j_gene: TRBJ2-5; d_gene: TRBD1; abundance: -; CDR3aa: CASSLGRQGQETQYF; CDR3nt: TGTGCCAGCAGCTTAGGAAGACAGGGTCAAGAGACCCAGTACTTC
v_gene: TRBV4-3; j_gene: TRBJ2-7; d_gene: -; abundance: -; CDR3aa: CASSQDQYGSYEQYF; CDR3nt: TGCGCCAGCAGCCAAGATCAGTATGGCAGCTACGAGCAGTACTTC
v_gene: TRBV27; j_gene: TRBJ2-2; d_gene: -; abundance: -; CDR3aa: CASSYSGPNTGELFF; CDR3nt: TGTGCCAGCAGTTATAGCGGACCTAACACCGGGGAGCTGTTTTTT
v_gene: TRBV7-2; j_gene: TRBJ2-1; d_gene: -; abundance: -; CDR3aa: CASSNPGNHYNEQFF; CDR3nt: TGTGCCAGCAGCAACCCGGGAAATCACTACAATGAGCAGTTCTTC
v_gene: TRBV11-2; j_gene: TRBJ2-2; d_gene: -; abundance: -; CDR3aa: CASSLEPVQEPGELFF; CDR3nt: TGTGCCAGCAGTTTAGAGCCCGTACAGGAACCCGGGGAGCTGTTTTTT
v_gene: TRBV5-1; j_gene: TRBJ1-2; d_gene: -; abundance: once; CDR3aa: CASSLTGSYGYTF; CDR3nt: TGCGCCAGCAGCTTGACAGGGTCCTATGGCTACACCTTC
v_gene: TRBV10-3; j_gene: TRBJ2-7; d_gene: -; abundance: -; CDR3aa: CAISGRGDEQYF; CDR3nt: TGTGCCATCAGTGGGAGGGGCGACGAGCAGTACTTC
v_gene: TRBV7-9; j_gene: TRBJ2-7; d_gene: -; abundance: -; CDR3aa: CASSEAHSPARREQYF; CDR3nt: TGTGCCAGCAGCGAAGCCCATAGCCCCGCGAGGCGGGAGCAGTACTTC